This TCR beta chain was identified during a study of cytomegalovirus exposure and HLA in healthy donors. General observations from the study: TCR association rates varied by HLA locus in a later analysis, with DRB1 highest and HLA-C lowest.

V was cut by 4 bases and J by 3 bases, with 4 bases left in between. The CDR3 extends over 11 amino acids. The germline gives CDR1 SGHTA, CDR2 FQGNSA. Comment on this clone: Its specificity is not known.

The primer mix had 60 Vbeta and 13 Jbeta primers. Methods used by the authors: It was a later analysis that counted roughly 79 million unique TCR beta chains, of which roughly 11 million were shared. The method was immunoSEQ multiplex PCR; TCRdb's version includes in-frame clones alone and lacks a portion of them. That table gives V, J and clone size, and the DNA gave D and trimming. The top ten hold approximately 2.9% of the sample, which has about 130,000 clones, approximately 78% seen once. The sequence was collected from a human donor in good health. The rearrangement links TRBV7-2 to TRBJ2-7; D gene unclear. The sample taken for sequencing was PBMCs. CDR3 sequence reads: CASSYNYEQYF. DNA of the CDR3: TGTGCCAGCAGCTACAACTACGAGCAGTACTTC.